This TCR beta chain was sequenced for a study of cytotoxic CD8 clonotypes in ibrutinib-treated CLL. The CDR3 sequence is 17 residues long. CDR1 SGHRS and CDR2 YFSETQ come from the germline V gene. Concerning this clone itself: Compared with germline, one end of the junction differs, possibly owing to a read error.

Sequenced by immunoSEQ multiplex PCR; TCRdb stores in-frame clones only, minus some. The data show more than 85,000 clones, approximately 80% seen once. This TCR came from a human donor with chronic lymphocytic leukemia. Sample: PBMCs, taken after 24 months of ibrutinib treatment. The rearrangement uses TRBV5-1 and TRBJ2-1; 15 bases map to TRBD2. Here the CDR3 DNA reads TGCGCCAGCAGGTTGGGGACTAGCGGGAGGTCCTACAATGAGCAGTTCTTC. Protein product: CASRLGTSGRSYNEQFF.